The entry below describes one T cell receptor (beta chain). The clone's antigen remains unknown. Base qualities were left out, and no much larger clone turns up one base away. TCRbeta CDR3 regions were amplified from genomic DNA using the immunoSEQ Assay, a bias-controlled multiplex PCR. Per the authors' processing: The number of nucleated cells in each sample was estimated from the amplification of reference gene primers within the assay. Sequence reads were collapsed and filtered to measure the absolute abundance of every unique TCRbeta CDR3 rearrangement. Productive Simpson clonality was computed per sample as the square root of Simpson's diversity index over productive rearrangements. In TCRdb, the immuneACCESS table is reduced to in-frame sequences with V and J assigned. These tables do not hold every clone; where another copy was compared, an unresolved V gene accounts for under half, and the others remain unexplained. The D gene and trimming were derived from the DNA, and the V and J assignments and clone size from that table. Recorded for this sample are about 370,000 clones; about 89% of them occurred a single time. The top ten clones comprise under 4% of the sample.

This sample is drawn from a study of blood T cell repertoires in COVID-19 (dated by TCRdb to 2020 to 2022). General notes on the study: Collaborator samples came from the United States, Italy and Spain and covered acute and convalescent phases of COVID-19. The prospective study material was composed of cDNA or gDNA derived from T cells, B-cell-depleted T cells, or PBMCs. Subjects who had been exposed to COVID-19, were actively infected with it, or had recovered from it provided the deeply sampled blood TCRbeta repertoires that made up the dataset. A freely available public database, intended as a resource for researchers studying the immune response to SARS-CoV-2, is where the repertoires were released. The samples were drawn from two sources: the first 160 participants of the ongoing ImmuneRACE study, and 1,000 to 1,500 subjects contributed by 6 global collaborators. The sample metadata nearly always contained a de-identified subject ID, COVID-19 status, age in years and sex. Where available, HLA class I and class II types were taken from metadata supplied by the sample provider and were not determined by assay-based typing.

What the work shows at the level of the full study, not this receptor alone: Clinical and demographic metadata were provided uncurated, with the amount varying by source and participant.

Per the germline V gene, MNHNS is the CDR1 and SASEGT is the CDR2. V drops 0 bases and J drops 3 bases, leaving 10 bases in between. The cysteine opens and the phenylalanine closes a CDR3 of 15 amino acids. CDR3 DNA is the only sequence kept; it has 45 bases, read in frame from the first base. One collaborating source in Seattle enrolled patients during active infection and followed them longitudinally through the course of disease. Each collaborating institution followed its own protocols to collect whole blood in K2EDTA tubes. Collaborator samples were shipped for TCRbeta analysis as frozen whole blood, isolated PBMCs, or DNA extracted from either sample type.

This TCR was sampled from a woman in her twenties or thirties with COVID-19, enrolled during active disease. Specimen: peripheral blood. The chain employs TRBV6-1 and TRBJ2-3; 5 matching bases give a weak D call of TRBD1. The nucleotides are TGTGCCAGCAGTGAAGCGCTGCAGGGTACAGATACGCAGTATTTT. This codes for CASSEALQGTDTQYF.